This TCR beta chain was recovered during a study of blood T cell repertoires in COVID-19. Study context: Acute and convalescent COVID-19 specimens originated in the United States, Italy and Spain. T cells, B-cell-depleted T cells, or PBMCs provided the cDNA or gDNA that served as material.

Authors' analysis steps: Using reference gene primer amplification, nucleated cell counts were estimated. Profiling relied on immunoSEQ multiplex PCR, and the TCRdb table lists in-frame clones only, not all of them. V and J calls and clone size follow that table, whereas D and trimming were derived from the DNA. This table holds roughly 200,000 clones, around four fifths found once. Germline lookup yields CDR1 SGHRS and CDR2 YFSETQ. V gave up 3 bases and J gave up 2 bases, with 9 bases separating them. The CDR3 extends over 13 amino acids. This TCR was recovered from a woman between 70 and 85 years old with active or convalescent COVID-19. The material sequenced was peripheral blood. The chain uses TRBV5-1 and TRBJ2-7, with D uncertain. CDR3 amino acids: CASSSGYTYEQYF. Written as DNA, the CDR3 is TGCGCCAGCAGCTCAGGATATACCTACGAGCAGTACTTC.